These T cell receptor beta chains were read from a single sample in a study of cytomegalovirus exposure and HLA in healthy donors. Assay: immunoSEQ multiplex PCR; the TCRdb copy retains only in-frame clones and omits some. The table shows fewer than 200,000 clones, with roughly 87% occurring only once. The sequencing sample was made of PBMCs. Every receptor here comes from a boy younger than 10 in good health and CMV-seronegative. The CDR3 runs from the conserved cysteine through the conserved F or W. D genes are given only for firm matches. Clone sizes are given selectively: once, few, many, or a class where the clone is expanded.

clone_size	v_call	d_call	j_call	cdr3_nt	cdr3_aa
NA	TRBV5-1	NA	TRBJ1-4	TGCGCCAGCAGCTTAGACAGTATCGGTGAAAAACTGTTTTTT	CASSLDSIGEKLFF
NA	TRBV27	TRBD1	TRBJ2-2	TGTGCCAGCAGTTCAAGACAGGGAGCGAACACCGGGGAGCTGTTTTTT	CASSSRQGANTGELFF
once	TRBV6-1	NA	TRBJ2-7	TGTGCCAGCTCAAGGGGGAGTACCTACGAGCAGTACTTC	CASSRGSTYEQYF
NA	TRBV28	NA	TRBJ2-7	TGTGCCAGCAGCTCTACTGTATTACAGGGCTCCTACGAGCAGTACTTC	CASSSTVLQGSYEQYF
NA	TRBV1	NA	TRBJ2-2	TGCACCAGCAGCCAAGATGGGCGTCACAGGCCAGCGAACACCGGGGAGCTGTTTTTT	CTSSQDGRHRPANTGELFF
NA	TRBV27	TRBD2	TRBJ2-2	TGTGCCAGTCTCGGACTAGCGGGACCCGGGGAGCTGTTTTTT	CASLGLAGPGELFF
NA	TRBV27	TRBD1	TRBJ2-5	TGTGCCAGCAGTTTCAGGACAGGAGTGACCCAGTACTTC	CASSFRTGVTQYF
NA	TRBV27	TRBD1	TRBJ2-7	TGTGCCAGCAGGAAGCAGGGGGCCGAGTACTTC	CASRKQGAEYF
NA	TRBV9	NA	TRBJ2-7	TGTGCCAGCAGCGTAGGGCCGGGAGCCTACGAGCAGTACTTC	CASSVGPGAYEQYF
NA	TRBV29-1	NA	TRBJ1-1	TGCAGCGTTTCGGGCCCGGCGGGCACTGAAGCTTTCTTT	CSVSGPAGTEAFF
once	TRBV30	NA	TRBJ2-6	TGTGCCTGGGGGTCCCCAGGGGGGCGCCTCTCTGGGGCCAACGTCCTGACTTTC	CAWGSPGGRLSGANVLTF
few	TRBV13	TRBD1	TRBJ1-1	TGTGCCAGCAGCTTAGGGTTTGGGACAGCGAACACTGAAGCTTTCTTT	CASSLGFGTANTEAFF
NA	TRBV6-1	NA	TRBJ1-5	TGTGCCAGCAGTGAAGGGATAGGGGAAAATCAGCCCCAGCATTTT	CASSEGIGENQPQHF
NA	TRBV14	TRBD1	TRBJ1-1	TGTGCCAGCAGCCAACGACAGGGAAGGCTAAACACTGAAGCTTTCTTT	CASSQRQGRLNTEAFF
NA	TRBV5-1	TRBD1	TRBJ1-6	TGCGCCAGCAGCGCAGACAGGGCTTCACCCCTCCACTTT	CASSADRASPLHF
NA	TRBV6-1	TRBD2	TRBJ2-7	TGTGCCAGCAGTGCGACTAGCGGGAGCTCCTACGAGCAGTACTTC	CASSATSGSSYEQYF
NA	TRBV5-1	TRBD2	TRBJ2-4	TGCGCCAGCAGCGGAGGACTAGCGGGAGTCGGAGACATTCAGTACTTC	CASSGGLAGVGDIQYF
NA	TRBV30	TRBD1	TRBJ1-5	TGTGCCTGGAGCGCCCGGGACAGAAGTAATCAGCCCCAGCATTTT	CAWSARDRSNQPQHF
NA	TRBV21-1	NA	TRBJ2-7	TGTGCCAGCAGCACCTTACAGGGGCCCTCTCGATACGAGCAGTACTTC	CASSTLQGPSRYEQYF
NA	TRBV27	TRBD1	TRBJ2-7	TGTGCCAGCATGGGGACAGGTCAACACGAGCAGTACTTC	CASMGTGQHEQYF
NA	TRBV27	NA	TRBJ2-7	TGTGCCAGCAGTTTTACCCCGAGTGCTGGGCAGTACTTC	CASSFTPSAGQYF
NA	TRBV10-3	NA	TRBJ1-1	TGTGCCATCATATCCAGTCTTAACACTGAAGCTTTCTTT	CAIISSLNTEAFF
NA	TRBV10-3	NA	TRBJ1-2	TGTGCCATCAGTGAAGGCAGGGAGGCCTATGGCTACACCTTC	CAISEGREAYGYTF
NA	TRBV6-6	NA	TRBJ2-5	TGTGCCAGCAGTTCGGTACACCAAGAGACCCAGTACTTC	CASSSVHQETQYF
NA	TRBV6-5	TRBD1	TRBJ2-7	TGTGCCAGCAGGGAACGCCGGGACAGGATCCACGAGCAGTACTTC	CASRERRDRIHEQYF
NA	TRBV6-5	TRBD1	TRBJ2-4	TGTGCCAGCACCTTAAACGGACAGGGAAACATTCAGTACTTC	CASTLNGQGNIQYF
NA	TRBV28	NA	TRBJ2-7	TGTGCCACTACTCCGGGTTTCGAGCAGTACTTC	CATTPGFEQYF
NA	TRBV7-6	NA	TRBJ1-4	TGTGCCAGCAGCCCCCGGGGTTTTGAAAAACTGTTTTTT	CASSPRGFEKLFF
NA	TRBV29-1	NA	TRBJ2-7	TGCAGCGTTGGCGGACGCGGCGGGGGCGGCGAGCAGTACTTC	CSVGGRGGGGEQYF
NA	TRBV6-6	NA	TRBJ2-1	TGTGCCAGCAGGCAACTCCCCCATGAGCAGTTCTTC	CASRQLPHEQFF
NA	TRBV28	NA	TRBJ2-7	TGTGCCAGCAGTTTCGCTGGGGGCGCCTACGAGCAGTACTTC	CASSFAGGAYEQYF
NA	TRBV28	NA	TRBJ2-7	TGTGCCAGCAGTTTATCCCTTCCTACGTTGGGGGCCCACGAGCAGTACTTC	CASSLSLPTLGAHEQYF
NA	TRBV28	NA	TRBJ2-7	TGTGCCAGCAGTTCTAGGTCCTACGAGCAGTACTTC	CASSSRSYEQYF
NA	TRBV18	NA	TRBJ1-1	TGTGCCAGCTCACCATCCGAAGGCGGGGACACTGAAGCTTTCTTT	CASSPSEGGDTEAFF
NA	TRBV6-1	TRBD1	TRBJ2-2	TGTGCCAGCAGGTTAGGGGGCGCGGGCACCGGGGAGCTGTTTTTT	CASRLGGAGTGELFF
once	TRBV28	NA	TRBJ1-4	TGTGCCAGCCGTGGCCCCGGGGGGGAAAAACTGTTTTTT	CASRGPGGEKLFF
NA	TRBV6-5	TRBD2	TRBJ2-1	TGTGCCAGCAGTCTTAGCGGGACTTACAATGAGCAGTTCTTC	CASSLSGTYNEQFF
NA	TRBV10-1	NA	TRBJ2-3	TGCGCCAGCAGTGATGACAGATCCCCAGATACGCAGTATTTT	CASSDDRSPDTQYF
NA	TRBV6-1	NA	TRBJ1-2	TGTGCCAGCAGTGAGGTGGAGACGGCCTATGGCTACACCTTC	CASSEVETAYGYTF
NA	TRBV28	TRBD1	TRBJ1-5	TGTGCCAGCAGTCCCCGACAGGGTGATCAGCCCCAGCATTTT	CASSPRQGDQPQHF
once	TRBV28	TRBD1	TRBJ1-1	TGTGCCAGCAGTTGGACAGGGGCCGGCACTGAAGCTTTCTTT	CASSWTGAGTEAFF
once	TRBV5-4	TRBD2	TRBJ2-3	TGTGCCAGCAGCTCGGGGGGGATACCAATGGATACGCAGTATTTT	CASSSGGIPMDTQYF
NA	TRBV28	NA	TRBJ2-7	TGTGCCAGCAGTCCTTATAGCGCCTATACCGCTACATGGGAGCAGTACTTC	CASSPYSAYTATWEQYF
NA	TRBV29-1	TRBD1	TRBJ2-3	TGCAGCGTGAGAGGGTTGGGACAGCCAACAGATACGCAGTATTTT	CSVRGLGQPTDTQYF
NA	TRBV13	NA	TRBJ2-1	TGTGCCAGCAGCTTAGGGGGGAGCTACAATGAGCAGTTCTTC	CASSLGGSYNEQFF
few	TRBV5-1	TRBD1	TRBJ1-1	TGCGCCAGCGGACATCAGGGGGACACTGAAGCTTTCTTT	CASGHQGDTEAFF
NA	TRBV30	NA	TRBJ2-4	TGTGCCTGGAGCTTTAGTGGGGCGGGGCCTCCAGAGAACATTCAGTACTTC	CAWSFSGAGPPENIQYF
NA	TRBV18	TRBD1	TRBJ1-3	TGTGCCAGCTCACCGCGACAGGGCCAGCTTGGAAACACCATATATTTT	CASSPRQGQLGNTIYF
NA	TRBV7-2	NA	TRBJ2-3	TGTGCCAGCAGCTTTAGCGGAGGCCAAGGAGATACGCAGTATTTT	CASSFSGGQGDTQYF
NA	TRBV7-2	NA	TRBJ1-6	TGTGCCAGCAGCTTAGGAACTTCTGGGAGGTCAAATTCACCCCTCCACTTT	CASSLGTSGRSNSPLHF
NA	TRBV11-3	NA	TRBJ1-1	TGTGCCAGCAGCTTGGGCGGGGGGGCGCGAGCTTTCTTT	CASSLGGGARAFF
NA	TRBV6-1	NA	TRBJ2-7	TGTGCCAGCATCCGACCCAGGGTCCCCTACGAGCAGTACTTC	CASIRPRVPYEQYF
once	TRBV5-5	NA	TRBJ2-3	TGTGCCAGCAGCTATGGTGGCACCACAGATACGCAGTATTTT	CASSYGGTTDTQYF
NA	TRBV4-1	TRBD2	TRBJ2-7	TGCGCCAGCAGCCAAGATCGCGGCGGGAGTTACGAGCAGTACTTC	CASSQDRGGSYEQYF